This TCR beta chain was sequenced in a study of Graves' ophthalmopathy and Graves' hyperthyroidism (dated by TCRdb to about 2018). The study in broad terms: Peripheral blood samples were taken at the time of initial diagnosis, before any treatment was given. For independent validation, a separate cohort was made up of around 19 hyperthyroidism patients plus 17 patients who later progressed from hyperthyroidism to ophthalmopathy. In total, 135 blood samples were TCR-sequenced: approximately 40 ophthalmopathy, approximately 80 hyperthyroidism and approximately 17 hyperthyroidism-to-ophthalmopathy patients. T-cell repertoires of thyroid tissue and blood were compared in six or seven hyperthyroidism patients. TCR beta repertoire signatures were used to distinguish Graves' ophthalmopathy from Graves' hyperthyroidism and to predict progression to ophthalmopathy. To explore V-J signatures distinguishing ophthalmopathy from hyperthyroidism, a discovery set of under 110 patients (fewer than 45 ophthalmopathy, around 55 stable hyperthyroidism) was enrolled. After sampling, hyperthyroidism patients received methimazole starting at 30 mg daily, and ophthalmopathy patients received high-dose intravenous methylprednisolone. On the study overall, not on this receptor specifically: Most expanded thyroid clonotypes with frequency above 0.001 were also detected in blood, suggesting blood repertoires may reflect the thyroid immune response. In validation, the model predicted ophthalmopathy progression with 70.59% sensitivity and approximately 75% specificity; 12 predicted patients were CT-confirmed with GO in a median of roughly 6.8 months. The 13-signature model separated ophthalmopathy from stable hyperthyroidism with roughly 88% sensitivity and just under 84% specificity in cross-validation, and 80%/75% in the test set. Sample size was not predetermined statistically, and investigators were not blinded to group allocation.

For repertoire sequencing, TCR beta CDR3 regions were amplified from RNA transcripts. The first round was an RT-PCR using HTBI primers with the Qiagen OneStep RT-PCR kit, and this first round was followed by a second-round multiplex PCR, then size selection and purification. Libraries were sequenced paired-end with 100 bp reads on an Illumina HiSeq2000. Regarding the original processing steps: Reads were processed with SOAPnuke, discarding reads with adapters, uncalled bases, mean Phred below 15, or no exact constant-primer or identifier match. COPE v1.2.5 was used to merge the high-quality paired reads. Clonotypes were defined as unique nucleotide sequences and were aligned to IMGT TRB V, D and J references using MiTCR v1.1. Analysis was restricted to V-J combinations with a frequency above 0.0001, which covered just over 98% of repertoires. For each V-J combination, a TCR clonal expansion and chaos score was defined as the ratio of F50 clonal expansion to chaos observed in the TCRdist matrix. Welch's t-statistics and random forest were used to reduce the features to about a dozen V-J combinations, which were then used as input to a naive Bayes classifier. Thyroid-blood repertoire similarity was quantified with the Morisita-Horn index. TCRdb reprocessed the public reads (quality trimming at Q25 with fastp, clone calling with MiXCR) and kept in-frame beta chains. Merged by CDR3 protein, the rows form single entries marked with the most common genes and DNA. TCRdb assigned the V and J calls; the authors' analysis was not used. Across this sample there are under 400,000 distinct CDR3 sequences, with under 20% seen only once. The leading ten clones occupy around an eighth of the sample.

Ophthalmopathy patients had moderately to severely active disease, Clinical Activity Score of at least 3, NOSPECS grade of at least 4, and disease duration under 3 months. Patients with other autoimmune diseases, uncontrolled infections, pregnancy or lactation were excluded from the study. Diagnosis was based on clinical symptoms, serum thyroxine, TRAb, thyroid ultrasound and orbital computed tomography. PBMCs were isolated from approximately 10 ml of fresh peripheral blood by Ficoll-Paque density gradient centrifugation. Total RNA was extracted using Trizol reagent, and RNA quality was checked on an Agilent 2100 Bioanalyzer. This clonotype has ten or more counts. Its antigen remains unidentified. Base qualities were left out, and no much larger clone turns up one base away. Based on the germline V gene, the CDR1 and CDR2 sequences are MNHEY and SVGAGI. V and J are trimmed by 5 bases and 0 bases, and the gene matches miss 7 bases of the junction. The CDR3 contains 15 residues, cysteine and phenylalanine counted. The retained sequence is limited to the CDR3, 45 bases, with the frame set at the first base.

The chain employs TRBV6-5 and TRBJ2-7; 7 middle bases align to TRBD1. This receptor was taken from an adult man with Graves' ophthalmopathy. Sequencing was performed on peripheral blood. The sequenced DNA is TGTGCCAGCAGTCGTGGGACAGAGCACTCCTACGAGCAGTACTTC. Its translation reads: CASSRGTEHSYEQYF.